The T cell receptor (beta chain) described here comes from a study of cytomegalovirus exposure and HLA in healthy donors. CDR3 size: 14 residues. Germline V gene data show CDR1 as KGHSH and CDR2 as LQKENI. Trimming removed 3 bases from V and 6 bases from J; junction bases left unmatched: 6. PCR involved 60 Vbeta and 13 Jbeta primers. Source study methods: In a later analysis, the count reached approximately 80 million unique TCR beta chains, with 10 million to 14 million shared. The table came from immunoSEQ multiplex PCR; TCRdb's copy has only in-frame clones and leaves some out. The V and J calls and the clone size are those of that table, but D and trimming were determined from the DNA. The data hold about 170,000 clones, with approximately 84% observed a single time.

The material sequenced was PBMCs. V usage is TRBV18 and J usage is TRBJ2-7, with 9 bases matching TRBD1. The origin of this receptor is a man between 18 and 35 years old in good health and CMV-seropositive. CDR3 DNA: TGTGCCAGCTCACCGCAGACAGGGGGACCCGAGCAGTACTTC. It translates to CASSPQTGGPEQYF. The full variable domain, rest sourced from reference TRBV18 and TRBJ2-7, is NAGVMQNPRHLVRRRGQEARLRCSPMKGHSHVYWYRQLPEEGLKFMVYLQKENIIDESGMPKERFSAEFPKEGPSILRIQQVVRGDSAAYFCASSPQTGGPEQYFGPGTRLTVT.